The rows below give T cell receptor beta chains drawn from one sample of a study of PD-1 blockade in classical Hodgkin lymphoma. Here immunoSEQ multiplex PCR was the method, and the copy in TCRdb shows in-frame clones only, minus some. Among 20,000 to 30,000 clones listed, over 65% were seen once. The sequencing here drew on peripheral blood mononuclear cells (PBMCs), taken before the second cycle of nivolumab. Receptors originate from a human donor with classical Hodgkin lymphoma. Both conserved end residues are part of each CDR3. A D gene is named only where the DNA matches it firmly. Some rows have no size entry. The others give once, few or many, or a class for an expanded clone.

d_call	j_call	clone_size	v_call	cdr3_aa	cdr3_nt
TRBD1	TRBJ2-2	-	TRBV5-1	CASSHKGQPNTGELFF	TGCGCCAGCAGCCACAAGGGACAGCCGAACACCGGGGAGCTGTTTTTT
TRBD1	TRBJ2-7	-	TRBV7-2	CASSLATGAGWEQYF	TGTGCCAGCAGCTTAGCCACAGGGGCTGGTTGGGAGCAGTACTTC
TRBD1	TRBJ1-1	-	TRBV7-9	CASSLNRDSLGAFF	TGTGCCAGCAGCTTGAACCGGGACAGCCTTGGGGCTTTCTTT
TRBD1	TRBJ2-7	medium-sized	TRBV2	CASSGQGEQYF	TGTGCCAGCTCTGGACAGGGCGAGCAGTACTTC
TRBD1	TRBJ1-2	-	TRBV29-1	CSVESLTGDGYTF	TGCAGCGTTGAATCCCTGACAGGGGATGGCTACACCTTC
-	TRBJ1-2	-	TRBV7-9	CASSFTALYGYTF	TGTGCCAGCAGCTTTACAGCACTCTATGGCTACACCTTC
-	TRBJ1-4	-	TRBV7-2	CASSSRGTYGEKLFF	TGTGCCAGCAGCTCCCGGGGGACATACGGTGAAAAACTGTTTTTT
-	TRBJ2-2	-	TRBV10-3	CAISPDIGQRELFF	TGTGCCATCAGCCCCGATATTGGGCAGAGGGAGCTGTTTTTT
-	TRBJ2-1	-	TRBV7-9	CASSPDGPSYNEQFF	TGTGCCAGCAGCCCGGACGGACCCTCGTATAATGAGCAGTTCTTC
-	TRBJ1-1	-	TRBV6-1	CASTKGGILNTEAFF	TGTGCCAGCACCAAGGGGGGGATACTGAACACTGAAGCTTTCTTT
-	TRBJ2-1	-	TRBV11-2	CASSREDAHNEQFF	TGTGCCAGCAGCCGAGAAGACGCTCATAATGAGCAGTTCTTC
-	TRBJ2-7	-	TRBV7-9	CASSLGAYEQYF	TGTGCCAGCAGCTTAGGTGCCTACGAGCAGTACTTC
-	TRBJ2-1	-	TRBV9	CASSTGTPYNEQFF	TGTGCCAGCAGCACCGGGACTCCGTACAATGAGCAGTTCTTC
-	TRBJ1-2	-	TRBV5-6	CASSLAGLSWGYTF	TGTGCCAGCAGCTTGGCCGGGCTGTCCTGGGGCTACACCTTC
-	TRBJ2-3	-	TRBV14	CASSQGGSGDTQYF	TGTGCCAGCAGCCAAGGCGGTTCTGGAGATACGCAGTATTTT
-	TRBJ2-1	medium-sized	TRBV4-2	CASTEPGLRRNEQFF	TGTGCCAGCACCGAACCGGGACTTAGGCGCAATGAGCAGTTCTTC
-	TRBJ2-7	-	TRBV19	CASSIGLSYEQYF	TGTGCCAGTAGTATCGGACTGTCCTACGAGCAGTACTTC
TRBD1	TRBJ2-6	-	TRBV2	CASIVQGVQLRNSGANVLTF	TGTGCCAGCATTGTTCAGGGGGTCCAGCTACGAAACTCTGGGGCCAACGTCCTGACTTTC
-	TRBJ2-5	-	TRBV13	CASSYAPKQTQYF	TGTGCCAGCAGCTATGCGCCAAAGCAGACCCAGTACTTC
-	TRBJ1-3	few	TRBV5-1	CASSSDGDTIYF	TGCGCCAGCAGCTCTGATGGGGACACCATATATTTT
-	TRBJ2-7	-	TRBV5-6	CASSFSQYEQYF	TGTGCCAGCAGCTTCAGCCAGTACGAGCAGTACTTC
-	TRBJ2-1	-	TRBV10-2	CASNLWVKGGEQFF	TGCGCCAGCAATCTTTGGGTCAAAGGGGGTGAGCAGTTCTTC
-	TRBJ2-7	-	TRBV7-6	CASSSRTGSYEQYF	TGTGCCAGCAGCTCCCGGACGGGATCGTACGAGCAGTACTTC
-	TRBJ1-1	-	TRBV11-3	CASSLDLNTEAFF	TGTGCCAGCAGCTTAGACCTGAACACTGAAGCTTTCTTT
TRBD2	TRBJ2-7	once	TRBV11-2	CASSLYVGALAGVYEQYF	TGTGCCAGCAGCTTATACGTGGGGGCACTAGCGGGAGTATACGAGCAGTACTTC
TRBD1	TRBJ2-7	-	TRBV28	CASSSMTGEEDEQYF	TGTGCCAGCAGCTCGATGACAGGGGAAGAAGACGAGCAGTACTTC
TRBD1	TRBJ2-5	-	TRBV5-1	CASSGRTGSGETQYF	TGCGCCAGCAGCGGTCGGACAGGCTCCGGTGAGACCCAGTACTTC
-	TRBJ2-7	-	TRBV7-9	CASSLVHYEQYF	TGTGCCAGCAGCTTAGTCCACTACGAGCAGTACTTC
TRBD1	TRBJ2-7	-	TRBV30	CAWGRTGHSYEQYF	TGTGCCTGGGGGCGGACAGGGCATTCCTACGAGCAGTACTTC
TRBD1	TRBJ2-1	-	TRBV30	CAWGQGDVYEQFF	TGTGCCTGGGGACAGGGGGATGTCTATGAGCAGTTCTTC
-	TRBJ1-6	-	TRBV2	CASSEVHISNSPLHF	TGTGCCAGCAGTGAAGTGCACATCAGTAATTCACCCCTCCACTTT